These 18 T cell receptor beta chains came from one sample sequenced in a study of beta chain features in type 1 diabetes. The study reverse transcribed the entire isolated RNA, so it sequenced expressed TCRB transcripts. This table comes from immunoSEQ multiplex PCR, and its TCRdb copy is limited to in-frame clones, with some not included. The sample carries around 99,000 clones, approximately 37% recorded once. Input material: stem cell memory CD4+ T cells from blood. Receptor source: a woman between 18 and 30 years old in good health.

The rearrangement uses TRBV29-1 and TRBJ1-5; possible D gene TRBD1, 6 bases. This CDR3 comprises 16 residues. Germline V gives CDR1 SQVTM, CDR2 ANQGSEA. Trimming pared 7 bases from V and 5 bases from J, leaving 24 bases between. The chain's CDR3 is CSDPGEGGSLDQPQHF. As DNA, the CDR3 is TGCAGCGATCCAGGGGAGGGAGGATCGCTCGATCAGCCCCAGCATTTT. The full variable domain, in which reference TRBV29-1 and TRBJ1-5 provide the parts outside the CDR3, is SAVISQKPSRDICQRGTSLTIQCQVDSQVTMMFWYRQQPGQSLTLIATANQGSEATYESGFVIDKFPISRPNLTFSTLTVSNMSPEDSSIYLCSDPGEGGSLDQPQHFGDGTRLSIL.

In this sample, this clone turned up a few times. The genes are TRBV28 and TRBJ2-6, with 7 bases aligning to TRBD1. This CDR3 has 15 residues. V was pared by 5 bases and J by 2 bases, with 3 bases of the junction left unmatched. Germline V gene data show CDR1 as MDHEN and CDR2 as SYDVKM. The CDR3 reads CASSPGQAGANVLTF. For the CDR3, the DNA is TGTGCCAGCAGTCCCGGACAGGCTGGGGCCAACGTCCTGACTTTC.

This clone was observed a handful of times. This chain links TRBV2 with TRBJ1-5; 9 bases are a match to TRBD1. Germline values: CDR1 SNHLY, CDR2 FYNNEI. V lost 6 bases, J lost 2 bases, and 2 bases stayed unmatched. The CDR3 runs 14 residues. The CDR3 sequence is CASRRTGGNQPQHF. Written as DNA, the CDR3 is TGTGCCAGCAGAAGGACAGGGGGCAATCAGCCCCAGCATTTT.

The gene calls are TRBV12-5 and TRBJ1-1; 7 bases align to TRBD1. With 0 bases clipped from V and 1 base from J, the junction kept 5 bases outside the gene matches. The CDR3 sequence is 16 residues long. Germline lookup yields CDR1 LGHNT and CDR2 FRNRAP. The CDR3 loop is CASGLVLDRTNTEAFF. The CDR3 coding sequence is TGTGCTAGTGGTTTGGTTTTGGACAGGACGAACACTGAAGCTTTCTTT.

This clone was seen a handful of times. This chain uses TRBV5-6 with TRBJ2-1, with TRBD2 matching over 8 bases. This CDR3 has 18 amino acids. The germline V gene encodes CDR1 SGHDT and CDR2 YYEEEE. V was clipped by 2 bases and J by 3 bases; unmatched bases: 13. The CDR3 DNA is TGTGCCAGCAGCTTATGGCGCGGACTAGCAGATAACTACAATGAGCAGTTCTTC. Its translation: CASSLWRGLADNYNEQFF. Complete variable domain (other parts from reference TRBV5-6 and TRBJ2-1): DAGVTQSPTHLIKTRGQQVTLRCSPKSGHDTVSWYQQALGQGPQFIFQYYEEEERQRGNFPDRFSGHQFPNYSSELNVNALLLGDSALYLCASSLWRGLADNYNEQFFGPGTRLTVL.

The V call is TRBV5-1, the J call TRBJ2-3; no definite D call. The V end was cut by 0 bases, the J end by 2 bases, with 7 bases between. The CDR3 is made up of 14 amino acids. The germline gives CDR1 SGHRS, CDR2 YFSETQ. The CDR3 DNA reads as TGCGCCAGCAGCTTGGATTACTACACAGATACGCAGTATTTT. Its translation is CASSLDYYTDTQYF.

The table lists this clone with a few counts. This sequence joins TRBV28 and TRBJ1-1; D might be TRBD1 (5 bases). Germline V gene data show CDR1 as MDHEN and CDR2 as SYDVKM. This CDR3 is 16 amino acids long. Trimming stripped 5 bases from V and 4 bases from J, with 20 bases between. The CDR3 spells CASSPPGSWLGTEAFF. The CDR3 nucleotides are TGTGCCAGCAGTCCTCCAGGGTCTTGGCTAGGCACTGAAGCTTTCTTT.

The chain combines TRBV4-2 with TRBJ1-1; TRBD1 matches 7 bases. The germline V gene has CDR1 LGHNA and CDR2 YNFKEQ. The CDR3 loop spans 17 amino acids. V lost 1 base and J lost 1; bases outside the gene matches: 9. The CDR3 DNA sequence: TGTGCCAGCAGCCAAGGCCCGACAGGGCGGGGGAACACTGAAGCTTTCTTT. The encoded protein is CASSQGPTGRGNTEAFF.

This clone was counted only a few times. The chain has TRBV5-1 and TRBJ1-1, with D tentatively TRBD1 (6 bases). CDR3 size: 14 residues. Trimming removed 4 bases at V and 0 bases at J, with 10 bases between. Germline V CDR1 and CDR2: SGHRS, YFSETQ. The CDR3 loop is CASSHRALNTEAFF. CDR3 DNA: TGCGCCAGCAGCCACAGGGCCCTGAACACTGAAGCTTTCTTT.

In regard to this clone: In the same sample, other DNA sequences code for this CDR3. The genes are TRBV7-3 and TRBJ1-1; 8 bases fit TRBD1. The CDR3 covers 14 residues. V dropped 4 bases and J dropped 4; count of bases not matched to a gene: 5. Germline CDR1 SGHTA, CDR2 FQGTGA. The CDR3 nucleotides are TGTGCCAGCAGCTCCACAGGGGGTGGCACTGAAGCTTTCTTT. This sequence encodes CASSSTGGGTEAFF.

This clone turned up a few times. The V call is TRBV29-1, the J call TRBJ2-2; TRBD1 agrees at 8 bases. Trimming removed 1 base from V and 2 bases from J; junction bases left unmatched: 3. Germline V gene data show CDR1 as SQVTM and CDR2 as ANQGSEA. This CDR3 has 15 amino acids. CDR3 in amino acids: CSVEGQGINTGELFF. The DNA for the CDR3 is TGCAGCGTTGAAGGACAGGGGATCAACACCGGGGAGCTGTTTTTT.

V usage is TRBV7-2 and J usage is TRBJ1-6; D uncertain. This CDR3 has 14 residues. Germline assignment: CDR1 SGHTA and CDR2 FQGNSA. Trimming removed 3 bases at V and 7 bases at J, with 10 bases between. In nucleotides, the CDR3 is TGTGCCAGCAGCTTTGACTCTTTCAATTCACCCCTCCACTTT. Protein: CASSFDSFNSPLHF.

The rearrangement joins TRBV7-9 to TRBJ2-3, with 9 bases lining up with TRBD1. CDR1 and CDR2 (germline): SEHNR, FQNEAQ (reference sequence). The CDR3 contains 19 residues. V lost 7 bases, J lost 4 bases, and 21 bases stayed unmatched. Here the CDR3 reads CASTRANYRQGGNSDTQYF. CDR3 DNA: TGTGCCAGCACCCGAGCCAATTACCGACAGGGGGGAAATTCAGATACGCAGTATTTT. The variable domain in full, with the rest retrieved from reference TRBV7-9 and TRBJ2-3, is DTGVSQNPRHKITKRGQNVTFRCDPISEHNRLYWYRQTLGQGPEFLTYFQNEAQLEKSRLLSDRFSAERPKGSFSTLEIQRTEQGDSAMYLCASTRANYRQGGNSDTQYFGPGTRLTVL.

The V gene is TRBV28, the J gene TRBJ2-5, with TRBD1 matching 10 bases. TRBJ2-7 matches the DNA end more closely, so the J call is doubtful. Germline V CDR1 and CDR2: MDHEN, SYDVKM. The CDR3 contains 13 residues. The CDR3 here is CASTSGQGTEQYF. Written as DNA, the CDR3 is TGTGCCAGCACTTCGGGACAGGGGACCGAGCAGTACTTC.

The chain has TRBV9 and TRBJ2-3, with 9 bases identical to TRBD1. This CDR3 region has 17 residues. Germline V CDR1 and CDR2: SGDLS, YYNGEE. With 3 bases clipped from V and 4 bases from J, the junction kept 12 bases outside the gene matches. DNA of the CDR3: TGTGCCAGCAGCGGAATAAACAGGGGGCTTGGCGCAGATACGCAGTATTTT. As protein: CASSGINRGLGADTQYF. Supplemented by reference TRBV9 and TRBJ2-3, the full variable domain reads DSGVTQTPKHLITATGQRVTLRCSPRSGDLSVYWYQQSLDQGLQFLIQYYNGEERAKGNILERFSAQQFPDLHSELNLSSLELGDSALYFCASSGINRGLGADTQYFGPGTRLTVL.

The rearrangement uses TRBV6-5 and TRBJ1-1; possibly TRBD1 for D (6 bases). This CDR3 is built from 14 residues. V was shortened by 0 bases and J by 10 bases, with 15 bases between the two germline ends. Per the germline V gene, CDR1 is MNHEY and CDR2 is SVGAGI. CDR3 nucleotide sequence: TGTGCCAGCAGTTACTCAGCTTCAGGGGTCGTAGCTTTCTTT. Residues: CASSYSASGVVAFF.

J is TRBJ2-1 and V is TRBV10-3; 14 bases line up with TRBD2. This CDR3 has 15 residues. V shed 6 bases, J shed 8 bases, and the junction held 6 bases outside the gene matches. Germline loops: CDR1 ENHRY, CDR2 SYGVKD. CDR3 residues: CAIREPTSGRDEQFF. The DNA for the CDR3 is TGTGCCATCAGGGAGCCGACTAGCGGGAGGGATGAGCAGTTCTTC.

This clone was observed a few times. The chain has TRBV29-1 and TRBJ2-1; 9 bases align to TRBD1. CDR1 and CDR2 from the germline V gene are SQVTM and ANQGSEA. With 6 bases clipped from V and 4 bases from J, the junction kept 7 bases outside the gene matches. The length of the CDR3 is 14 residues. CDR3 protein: CSVPRDRDYNEQFF. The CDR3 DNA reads TGCAGCGTGCCCCGGGACAGGGATTACAATGAGCAGTTCTTC.